This T cell receptor beta chain is drawn from a study of identifying expanded T cells in peripheral blood. Sequencing used immunoSEQ multiplex PCR; TCRdb keeps in-frame clones, though not all of them. The data contain 50,000 to 70,000 clones, around 87% of them singletons. Collection occurred without any documented infections or immune events in donors. CDR1 and CDR2 from the germline V gene are SGDLS and YYNGEE. J was trimmed by 4 bases and V by 5 bases; bases with no gene match: 8. This CDR3 region has 14 residues. The sequenced sample consisted of blood. This receptor was identified in a person between 18 and 75 years old in good health. The chain joins TRBV9 to TRBJ1-2, with 7 bases identical to TRBD1. The DNA of the CDR3 is TGTGCCAGCAGTGAACAGGGGACGGCCTATGGCTACACCTTC. It codes for CASSEQGTAYGYTF.